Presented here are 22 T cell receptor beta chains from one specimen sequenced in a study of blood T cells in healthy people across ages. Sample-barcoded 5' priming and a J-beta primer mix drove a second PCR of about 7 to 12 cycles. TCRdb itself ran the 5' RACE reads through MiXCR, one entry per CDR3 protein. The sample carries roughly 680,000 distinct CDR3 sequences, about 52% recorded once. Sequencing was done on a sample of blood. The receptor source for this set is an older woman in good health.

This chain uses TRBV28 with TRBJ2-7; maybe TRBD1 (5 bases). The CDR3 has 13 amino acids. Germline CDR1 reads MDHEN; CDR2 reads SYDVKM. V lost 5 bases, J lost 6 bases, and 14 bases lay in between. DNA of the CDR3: TGTGCCAGCAGTATAAGGAATAGGGGCGAGCAGTACTTC. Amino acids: CASSIRNRGEQYF.

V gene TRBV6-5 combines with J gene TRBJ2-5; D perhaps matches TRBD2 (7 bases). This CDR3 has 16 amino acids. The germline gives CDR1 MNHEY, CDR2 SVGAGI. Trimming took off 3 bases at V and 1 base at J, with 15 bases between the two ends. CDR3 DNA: TGTGCCAGCAGTTATGTCTCGCGGGGGCTCCAAGAGACCCAGTACTTC. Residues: CASSYVSRGLQETQYF.

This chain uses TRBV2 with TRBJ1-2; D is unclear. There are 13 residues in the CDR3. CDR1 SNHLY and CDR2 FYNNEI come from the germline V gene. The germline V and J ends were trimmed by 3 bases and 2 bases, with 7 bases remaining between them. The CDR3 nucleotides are TGTGCCAGCAGTGATGACACCAACTATGGCTACACCTTC. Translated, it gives CASSDDTNYGYTF.

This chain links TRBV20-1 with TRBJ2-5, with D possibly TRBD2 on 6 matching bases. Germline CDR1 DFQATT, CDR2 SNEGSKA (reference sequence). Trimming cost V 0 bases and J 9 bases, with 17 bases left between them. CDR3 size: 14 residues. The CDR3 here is CSARDPLAFSAQYF. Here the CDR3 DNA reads TGCAGTGCTAGAGATCCACTAGCTTTTAGTGCCCAGTACTTC.

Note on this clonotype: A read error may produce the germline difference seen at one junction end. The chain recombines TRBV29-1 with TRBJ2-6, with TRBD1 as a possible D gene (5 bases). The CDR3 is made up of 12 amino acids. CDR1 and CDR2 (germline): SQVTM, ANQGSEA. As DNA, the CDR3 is TGCAGCGTTGCTACTGGGGCCAGCGTCCTGACTTTC. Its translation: CSVATGASVLTF.

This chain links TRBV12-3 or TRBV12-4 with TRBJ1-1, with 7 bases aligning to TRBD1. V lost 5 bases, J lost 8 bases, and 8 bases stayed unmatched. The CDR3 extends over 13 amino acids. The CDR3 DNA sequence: TGTGCCAGCAGTACTACAGGGGCGGTGGAAGCTTTCTTT. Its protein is CASSTTGAVEAFF.

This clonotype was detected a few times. This chain's CDR3 is CSARDTGSNTEAFF. The CDR3 nucleotides are TGCAGTGCTAGAGATACAGGGTCTAACACTGAAGCTTTCTTT. The chain recombines TRBV20-1 with TRBJ1-1, with a weak D call TRBD1 (6 bases). V lost 0 bases and J lost 2, with 10 bases in between. CDR1 DFQATT and CDR2 SNEGSKA come from the germline V gene (reference sequence). CDR3 length: 14 residues.

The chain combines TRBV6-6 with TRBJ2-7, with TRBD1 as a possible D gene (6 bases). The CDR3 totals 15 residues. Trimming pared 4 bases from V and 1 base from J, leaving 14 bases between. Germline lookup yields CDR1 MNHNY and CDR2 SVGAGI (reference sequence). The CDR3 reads CASSSPGQNSYEQYF. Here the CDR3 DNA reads TGTGCCAGCAGTTCCCCAGGACAGAATTCCTACGAGCAGTACTTC.

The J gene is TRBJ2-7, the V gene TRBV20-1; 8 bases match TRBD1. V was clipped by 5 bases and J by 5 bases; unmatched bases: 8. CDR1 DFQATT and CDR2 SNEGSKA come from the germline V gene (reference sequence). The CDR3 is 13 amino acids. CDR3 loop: CSAQDRVDHEQYF. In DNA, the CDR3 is TGCAGTGCTCAGGACAGGGTAGACCACGAGCAGTACTTC.

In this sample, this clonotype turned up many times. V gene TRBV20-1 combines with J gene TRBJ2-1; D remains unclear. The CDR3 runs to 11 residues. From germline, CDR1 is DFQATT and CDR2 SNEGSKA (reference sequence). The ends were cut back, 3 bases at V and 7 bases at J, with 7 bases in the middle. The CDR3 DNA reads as TGCAGTGCTAGTTCTAAAAATGAGCAGTTCTTC. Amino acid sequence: CSASSKNEQFF.

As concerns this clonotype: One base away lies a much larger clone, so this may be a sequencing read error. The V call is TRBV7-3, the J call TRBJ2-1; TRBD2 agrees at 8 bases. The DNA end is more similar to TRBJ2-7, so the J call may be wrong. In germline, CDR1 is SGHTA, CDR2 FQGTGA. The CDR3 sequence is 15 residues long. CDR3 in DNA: TGTGCCAGCAGCTTAACCGGGAGGGAATACAATGAGCAGTACTTC. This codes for CASSLTGREYNEQYF.

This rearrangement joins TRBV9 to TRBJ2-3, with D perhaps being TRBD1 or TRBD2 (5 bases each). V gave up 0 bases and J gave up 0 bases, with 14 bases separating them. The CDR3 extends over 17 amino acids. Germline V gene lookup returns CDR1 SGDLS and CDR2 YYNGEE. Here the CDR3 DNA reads TGTGCCAGCAGCGTAGGTTTGGCCGGGGCTAGCACAGATACGCAGTATTTT. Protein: CASSVGLAGASTDTQYF.

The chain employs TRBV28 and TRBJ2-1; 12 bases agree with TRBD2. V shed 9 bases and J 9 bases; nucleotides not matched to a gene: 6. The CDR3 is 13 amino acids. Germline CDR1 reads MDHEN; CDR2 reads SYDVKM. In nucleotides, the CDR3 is TGTGCCAGTACTAGCGGGAGGAAGGGTGAGCAGTTCTTC. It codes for CASTSGRKGEQFF.

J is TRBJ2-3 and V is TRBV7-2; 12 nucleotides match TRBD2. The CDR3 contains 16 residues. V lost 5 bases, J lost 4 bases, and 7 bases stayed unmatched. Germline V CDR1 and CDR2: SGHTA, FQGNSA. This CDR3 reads CASSTGLAGLADTQYF. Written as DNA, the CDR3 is TGTGCCAGCAGCACGGGACTAGCGGGTTTGGCAGATACGCAGTATTTT.

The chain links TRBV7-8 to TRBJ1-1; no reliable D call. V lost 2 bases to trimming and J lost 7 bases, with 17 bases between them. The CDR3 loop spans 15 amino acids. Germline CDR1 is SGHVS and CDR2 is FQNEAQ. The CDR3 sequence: CASSLRGNRGSEAFF. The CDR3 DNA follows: TGTGCCAGCAGCTTAAGAGGGAACCGGGGAAGTGAAGCTTTCTTT.

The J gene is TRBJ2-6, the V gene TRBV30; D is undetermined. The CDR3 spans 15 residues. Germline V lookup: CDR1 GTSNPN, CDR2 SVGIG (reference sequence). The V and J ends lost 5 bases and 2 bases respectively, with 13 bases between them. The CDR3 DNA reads TGTGCCTGGGGCCCCGGTGGTACTGGGGCCAACGTCCTGACTTTC. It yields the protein CAWGPGGTGANVLTF.

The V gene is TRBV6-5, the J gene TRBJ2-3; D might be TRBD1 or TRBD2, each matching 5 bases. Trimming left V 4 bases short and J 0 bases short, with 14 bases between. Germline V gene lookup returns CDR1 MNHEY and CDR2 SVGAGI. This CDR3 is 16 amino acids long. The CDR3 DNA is TGTGCCAGCAGTTTGGCAACAGGCGGGAGCACAGATACGCAGTATTTT. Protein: CASSLATGGSTDTQYF.

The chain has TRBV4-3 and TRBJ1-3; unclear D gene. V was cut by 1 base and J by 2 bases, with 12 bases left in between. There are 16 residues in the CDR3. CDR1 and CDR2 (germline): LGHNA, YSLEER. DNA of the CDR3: TGCGCCAGCAGCCAAGTATGGCGGCCCGCTGGAAACACCATATATTTT. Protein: CASSQVWRPAGNTIYF.

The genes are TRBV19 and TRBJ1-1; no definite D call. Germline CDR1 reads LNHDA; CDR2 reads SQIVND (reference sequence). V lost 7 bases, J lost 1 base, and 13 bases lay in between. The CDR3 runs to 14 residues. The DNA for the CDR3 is TGTGCCAGTACCCCCGACCCCCAGAACACTGAAGCTTTCTTT. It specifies CASTPDPQNTEAFF.

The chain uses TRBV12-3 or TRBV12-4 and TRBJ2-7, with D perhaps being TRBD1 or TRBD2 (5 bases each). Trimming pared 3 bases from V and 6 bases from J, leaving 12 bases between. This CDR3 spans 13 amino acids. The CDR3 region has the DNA TGTGCCAGCAGTTTGGGATCAGGGACCGAGCAGTACTTC. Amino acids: CASSLGSGTEQYF.

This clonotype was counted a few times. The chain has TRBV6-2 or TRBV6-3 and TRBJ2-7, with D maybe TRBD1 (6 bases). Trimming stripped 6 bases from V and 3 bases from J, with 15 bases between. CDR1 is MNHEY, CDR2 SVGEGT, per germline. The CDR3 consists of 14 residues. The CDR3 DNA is TGTGCCAGCAGAAACGACAGGCAGGTCTACGAGCAGTACTTC. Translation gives CASRNDRQVYEQYF.

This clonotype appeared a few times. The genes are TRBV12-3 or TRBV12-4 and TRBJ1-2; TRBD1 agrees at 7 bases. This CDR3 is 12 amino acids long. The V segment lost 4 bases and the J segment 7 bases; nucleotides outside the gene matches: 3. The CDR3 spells CASSSYRGGYTF. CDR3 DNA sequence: TGTGCCAGCAGTTCTTACAGGGGTGGCTACACCTTC.